One sample yielded the 16 T cell receptor beta chains listed below, sequenced in a study of blood T cells in healthy people across ages (dated by TCRdb to between 2014 and 2017). To prepare the library, 5' RACE was applied. Sequenced on an Illumina HiSeq 2500. A second PCR of roughly 7 to 12 cycles was run with a J-beta primer mix and a sample-barcoded 5' primer. TCRdb trimmed public reads at Q25 via fastp, called clones via MiXCR and kept in-frame beta chains. Rows with one shared CDR3 protein collapse into an entry with the most common genes and DNA. A total of roughly 700,000 distinct CDR3 sequences appear in this sample, approximately 30% of them only once. 15% of the sample belongs to the ten largest clones. Sequences were obtained from blood. Every receptor here comes from a woman older than 75 in good health. Donor details come from another sample of the same person, matched by shared clones.

This clonotype was seen more than once but under ten times. The chain combines TRBV20-1 with TRBJ2-5; D uncertain. Trimming stripped 7 bases from V and 11 bases from J, with 20 bases between. Germline CDR1 and CDR2: DFQATT and SNEGSKA (reference sequence). This CDR3 has 12 residues. CDR3 loop: CSGSTFYNEQYF. The CDR3 nucleotides read TGCAGTGGGTCGACCTTTTACAATGAGCAGTACTTC.

The V gene is TRBV29-1, the J gene TRBJ2-2, with 15 bases matching TRBD2. The CDR3 consists of 20 residues. Looked up from germline, CDR1 is SQVTM and CDR2 is ANQGSEA. V lost 0 bases and J lost 0; bases outside the gene matches: 8. DNA of the CDR3: TGCAGCGTTGAAGATAGGGGGACTAGCGGGGGGACTTCGAACACCGGGGAGCTGTTTTTT. Translating it yields CSVEDRGTSGGTSNTGELFF.

In regard to this clonotype: Given a much more abundant clone one base away, this may be a read error. V gene TRBV21-1 combines with J gene TRBJ2-5; TRBD2, the table's D call, was not compared with the DNA. TRBV21-1 is marked as a pseudogene. This CDR3 is built from 14 residues. This CDR3 is CASSKPGLTSGQYF. For the CDR3, the DNA is TGTGCCAGCAGCAAACCAGGGTTGACGAGCGGGCAGTACTTC.

This clonotype came up a few times. The rearrangement links TRBV7-2 to TRBJ1-1; 7 nucleotides match TRBD1. The CDR3 contains 17 residues. The germline V gene encodes CDR1 SGHTA and CDR2 FQGNSA. V lost 5 bases, J lost 2 bases, and 14 bases stayed unmatched. CDR3 protein: CASSTYPTGTINTEAFF. The CDR3 DNA reads TGTGCCAGCAGCACCTACCCGACAGGGACTATCAACACTGAAGCTTTCTTT.

The gene calls are TRBV4-2 and TRBJ2-7; 11 bases are shared with TRBD1. The CDR3 loop spans 16 amino acids. Per germline, CDR1 LGHNA and CDR2 YNFKEQ. After removal of 4 bases from V and 1 base from J, the junction contained 6 bases not matched to a gene. CDR3 in DNA: TGTGCCAGCAGCCCAGCGGGACAGGGGGGTTCCTACGAGCAGTACTTC. It specifies CASSPAGQGGSYEQYF.

This clonotype has more than one count but fewer than ten. The chain couples TRBV6-2 or TRBV6-3 to TRBJ2-7; either TRBD1 or TRBD2 may fit D (5 bases each). The V end lost 5 bases, the J end lost 12 bases, and 23 bases lay between the germline ends. The CDR3 totals 14 residues. The germline V gene has CDR1 MNHEY and CDR2 SVGEGT. In DNA form, the CDR3 reads TGTGCCAGCAGTCTTCTCCTTGGGGGATCCTCGGCGTACTTC. Residues: CASSLLLGGSSAYF.

For this clonotype: A much larger clone differs from this one at a single base, so this may be a read error. This chain uses TRBV6-5 with TRBJ2-7; 8 nucleotides match TRBD2. The trim removed 4 bases at V and 7 bases at J, leaving 12 bases unmatched. Germline V gives CDR1 MNHEY, CDR2 SVGAGI. The CDR3 totals 15 residues. The CDR3 sequence: CASSSSSERGKEQYF. The CDR3 nucleotides read TGTGCCAGCAGTTCCTCTAGTGAGCGGGGGAAAGAGCAGTACTTC.

This chain links TRBV7-2 with TRBJ2-7; possibly TRBD2 for D (6 bases). V was shortened by 6 bases and J by 7 bases, with 16 bases between the two germline ends. The V gene's germline CDR1 is SGHTA and CDR2 FQGNSA. The CDR3 runs to 13 residues. CDR3 protein: CASRRELGVEQYF. The CDR3 coding sequence is TGTGCCAGCAGACGGGAGCTGGGTGTAGAGCAGTACTTC.

This clonotype was counted many times. The V gene is TRBV7-2, the J gene TRBJ2-3; the match to TRBD2 covers 7 bases. Germline CDR1 SGHTA, CDR2 FQGNSA. The CDR3 has 16 residues. The J segment lost 1 base and the V segment lost 5 bases, leaving 9 bases of the junction unmatched. The CDR3 loop is CASSPPSGAGTDTQYF. CDR3 sequence (DNA): TGTGCCAGCAGCCCCCCCAGCGGGGCGGGCACAGATACGCAGTATTTT.

This clonotype appeared many times. The V call is TRBV7-2, the J call TRBJ1-5; 10 nucleotides agree with TRBD1. CDR3 length: 18 amino acids. The germline gives CDR1 SGHTA, CDR2 FQGNSA. J gave up 0 bases and V 0 bases, and 5 bases lay outside the gene matches. CDR3 region: CASSLAAGQGISNQPQHF. The DNA for the CDR3 is TGTGCCAGCAGCTTAGCCGCGGGACAGGGGATTAGCAATCAGCCCCAGCATTTT.

V gene TRBV7-2 combines with J gene TRBJ1-6; D uncertain. The CDR3 length is 15 residues. V lost 5 bases, J lost 11 bases, and 19 bases lay in between. Germline V CDR1 and CDR2: SGHTA, FQGNSA. The CDR3 nucleotides are TGTGCCAGCAGCACGATAGACGGACGCGGCGCACCCCTCCACTTT. The encoded protein is CASSTIDGRGAPLHF.

This clonotype was seen many times. Here the CDR3 DNA reads TGTGCCAGCAGTTCGGAGGACGAAAAACTGTTTTTT. It specifies CASSSEDEKLFF. This chain uses TRBV6-5 with TRBJ1-4; D gene uncertain. The V and J ends lost 4 bases and 8 bases respectively, with 8 bases between them. CDR1 and CDR2 (germline): MNHEY, SVGAGI. The CDR3 is made up of 12 amino acids.

This clonotype was counted between two and nine times. This may be a read error: a much more frequent sequence differs by one nucleotide. The CDR3 here is CASSDRANQPQHF. CDR3 coding DNA: TGTGCCAGCAGCGACAGGGCCAATCAGCCCCAGCATTTT. V gene TRBV28 combines with J gene TRBJ1-5; 7 bases fit TRBD1. The CDR3 spans 13 residues. Per the germline V gene, CDR1 is MDHEN and CDR2 is SYDVKM. Unmatched junction bases numbered 2, after V lost 6 bases and J lost 3 bases.

This clonotype has a count of ten or more. The chain has TRBV4-2 and TRBJ2-1; TRBD2 matches 7 bases. Germline V gives CDR1 LGHNA, CDR2 YNFKEQ. Trimming cost V 1 base and J 4 bases; bases outside gene matches: 4. CDR3 length: 15 amino acids. The CDR3 DNA follows: TGTGCCAGCAGCCAAGGGGGGGGGGGATACAATGAGCAGTTCTTC. This gives the protein CASSQGGGGYNEQFF.

This clonotype was seen only once. A single base separates this from a much larger clone, so it may be a read error. The rearrangement links TRBV11-2 to TRBJ1-2, with TRBD1 identical over 9 bases. The CDR3 is 15 amino acids. Per the germline V gene, CDR1 is SGHAT and CDR2 is FQNNGV. This CDR3 is CANSPTGGRGYGYTF. The CDR3 DNA reads as TGTGCCAACAGCCCGACAGGGGGAAGGGGCTATGGCTACACCTTC. The complete variable domain, with remaining parts taken from reference TRBV11-2 and TRBJ1-2, reads EAGVAQSPRYKIIEKRQSVAFWCNPISGHATLYWYQQILGQGPKLLIQFQNNGVVDDSQLPKDRFSAERLKGVDSTLKIQPAKLEDSAVYLCANSPTGGRGYGYTFGSGTRLTVV.

This clonotype was observed many times. The genes are TRBV4-1 and TRBJ2-7; the match to TRBD1 covers 7 bases. V lost 3 bases and J lost 3; bases outside the gene matches: 11. The germline gives CDR1 MGHRA, CDR2 YSYEKL. The CDR3 loop spans 16 amino acids. CDR3 protein: CASSHRTGRTDYEQYF. The CDR3 DNA follows: TGCGCCAGCAGCCACAGGACAGGACGGACGGACTACGAGCAGTACTTC.